These 14 T cell receptor beta chains originate from one sample sequenced in a study of shared clonotypes between healthy human individuals. It was CD45RO-negative cells, positively selected for CCR7, that made up naive CD8 cells, with terminally differentiated effector memory CD45RA+ cells excluded. This table comes from immunoSEQ multiplex PCR, and its TCRdb copy is limited to in-frame clones, with some not included. The repertoire has about 2.1 million clones, 80% to 95% of them found once; the top ten carry about 1.7%. Sequenced: naive CD8+ T cells from PBMCs. Every receptor here comes from a man younger than 35 in good health. Some clones in this sample may be carry-over from other donors' samples.

The chain has TRBV2 and TRBJ2-7; D is perhaps TRBD1 or TRBD2 (6 bases each). V was pared by 7 bases and J by 0 bases, with 10 bases between. This CDR3 contains 13 residues. Germline lookup yields CDR1 SNHLY and CDR2 FYNNEI. CDR3 DNA sequence: TGTGCCAGCATCCCGGGGGCCTCCTACGAGCAGTACTTC. It is translated as CASIPGASYEQYF.

The chain links TRBV2 to TRBJ2-2; 13 bases line up with TRBD2. The trim removed 8 bases at V and 0 bases at J, leaving 9 bases unmatched. Germline V gives CDR1 SNHLY, CDR2 FYNNEI. This CDR3 contains 18 residues. The CDR3 sequence is CASQMGLAGTPNTGELFF. The CDR3 region has the DNA TGTGCCAGCCAAATGGGACTAGCGGGAACCCCGAACACCGGGGAGCTGTTTTTT.

The rearrangement joins TRBV5-1 to TRBJ1-5, with D unresolved. Trimming pared 4 bases from V and 3 bases from J, leaving 11 bases between. The length of the CDR3 is 14 residues. The germline V gene encodes CDR1 SGHRS and CDR2 YFSETQ. This CDR3 reads CASSLLGLNQPQHF. In DNA form, the CDR3 reads TGCGCCAGCAGCCTACTTGGCCTCAATCAGCCCCAGCATTTT.

With respect to this clone: Other DNA sequences in this specimen translate into the identical CDR3. The gene calls are TRBV28 and TRBJ2-3, with TRBD1 matching over 7 bases. Per germline, CDR1 MDHEN and CDR2 SYDVKM. Unmatched junction bases numbered 3, after V lost 6 bases and J lost 3 bases. This CDR3 is 13 amino acids long. CDR3 sequence: CASRRQGTDTQYF. In nucleotides, the CDR3 is TGTGCCAGCAGGCGACAGGGAACAGATACGCAGTATTTT.

About this clone: One end of the junction varies from germline; a read error may be responsible. Other DNA variants within this sample encode the same CDR3. The rearrangement joins TRBV7-2 to TRBJ2-7; 10 bases fit TRBD2. The CDR3 consists of 14 residues. The germline gives CDR1 SGHTA, CDR2 FQGNSA. CDR3 region: CASSLAGDSYEQYF. The CDR3 DNA is TGTGCCAGCAGCCTAGCGGGGGACTCCTACGAGCAGTACTTC.

Concerning this clone itself: This sample also contains other DNA sequences that code for the same CDR3. The chain is built from TRBV7-9 and TRBJ1-1; 8 nucleotides agree with TRBD1. J lost 1 base, V lost 4 bases, and 2 bases had no gene match. CDR3 length: 14 amino acids. Germline V lookup: CDR1 SEHNR, CDR2 FQNEAQ (reference sequence). The chain's CDR3 is CASSSTGGNTEAFF. As DNA, the CDR3 is TGTGCCAGCAGCTCCACAGGGGGGAACACTGAAGCTTTCTTT.

The chain uses TRBV19 and TRBJ2-2; D is perhaps TRBD2 (5 bases). CDR1 and CDR2 (germline): LNHDA, SQIVND (reference sequence). V gave up 3 bases and J gave up 2 bases, with 13 bases separating them. This CDR3 has 16 amino acids. Here the CDR3 reads CASSMFPGLNTGELFF. CDR3 in DNA: TGTGCCAGTAGTATGTTTCCCGGACTCAACACCGGGGAGCTGTTTTTT.

The chain is built from TRBV28 and TRBJ2-5; 9 positions match TRBD2. The CDR3 has 16 amino acids. Germline trimming cut 6 bases from V and 5 bases from J; bases unmatched to any gene: 13. Per the germline V gene, CDR1 is MDHEN and CDR2 is SYDVKM. The DNA for the CDR3 is TGTGCCAGCAGCCCCCCGGGGCGGGAGGGCGTGGAGACCCAGTACTTC. This translates into CASSPPGREGVETQYF.

The chain couples TRBV29-1 to TRBJ2-5, with D maybe TRBD2 (6 bases). Judging by the DNA end, TRBJ2-7 fits better; the J call may be wrong. In germline, CDR1 is SQVTM, CDR2 ANQGSEA. CDR3 size: 12 residues. CDR3 nucleotide sequence: TGCAGCGTGAGGACTAAACCCTACGAGCAGTACTTC. Translated, it gives CSVRTKPYEQYF.

This sequence joins TRBV5-1 and TRBJ2-7; possible D gene TRBD1, 6 bases. The CDR3 runs 14 residues. Trimming removed 4 bases from V and 0 bases from J, with 11 bases in between. The germline CDR1 and CDR2 sequences are SGHRS and YFSETQ. Here the CDR3 reads CASSNRDNSYEQYF. The CDR3 DNA follows: TGCGCCAGCAGCAACCGGGACAACTCCTACGAGCAGTACTTC. Complete variable domain (other parts from reference TRBV5-1 and TRBJ2-7): KAGVTQTPRYLIKTRGQQVTLSCSPISGHRSVSWYQQTPGQGLQFLFEYFSETQRNKGNFPGRFSGRQFSNSRSEMNVSTLELGDSALYLCASSNRDNSYEQYFGPGTRLTVT.

The rearrangement uses TRBV6-5 and TRBJ1-5; D not certain. CDR1 is MNHEY and CDR2 is SVGAGI in the germline V gene. The V and J ends lost 8 bases and 3 bases respectively, with 14 bases between them. The CDR3 runs to 14 residues. The CDR3 is CASRESFSNQPQHF. The CDR3 region has the DNA TGTGCCAGCCGGGAGAGTTTTTCCAATCAGCCCCAGCATTTT.

The chain carries TRBV5-1 and TRBJ1-1; 9 bases match TRBD1. CDR1 and CDR2 from the germline V gene are SGHRS and YFSETQ. This CDR3 has 15 amino acids. V lost 0 bases to trimming and J lost 5 bases; unmatched junction nucleotides: 5. CDR3 sequence (DNA): TGCGCCAGCAGCTTGGGAACAGGGGGCTGGACTGAAGCTTTCTTT. This sequence encodes CASSLGTGGWTEAFF.

V and J are TRBV6-5 and TRBJ1-1, with 9 nucleotides matching TRBD1. The CDR3 length is 13 residues. V lost 2 bases, J lost 9 bases, and 4 bases stayed unmatched. Germline V gene sequence: CDR1 MNHEY, CDR2 SVGAGI. The CDR3 sequence is CASSYTGTGQAFF. The CDR3 nucleotides are TGTGCCAGCAGTTACACCGGGACAGGGCAAGCTTTCTTT.

Regarding this clone: Other DNA sequences in this specimen translate into the identical CDR3. The V call is TRBV5-5, the J call TRBJ1-5, with D hard to call. Trimming took 0 bases from V and 0 from J, leaving 1 base between them. Looked up from germline, CDR1 is SGHKS and CDR2 is YYEKEE (reference sequence). This CDR3 comprises 13 residues. The CDR3 protein is CASSLVSNQPQHF. The CDR3 nucleotides read TGTGCCAGCAGCTTGGTTAGCAATCAGCCCCAGCATTTT.